Listed below are T cell receptor beta chains from one sample, sequenced in a study of cytomegalovirus exposure and HLA in healthy donors. TCRdb keeps only in-frame clones here, not all; method: immunoSEQ multiplex PCR. Of roughly 60,000 clones listed, roughly 80% are singletons. Material: PBMCs. Receptors were obtained from a middle-aged woman in good health and CMV-seropositive. Each CDR3 is given with its conserved first and last residue. Each record gives: CDR3 length, V gene, clone size, D gene, J gene, CDR3 protein, CDR3 DNA. The D gene is left open where the match is weak. Size values are once, few and many counts, or a class for expanded clones, and some rows have none.

length: 16; V: TRBV4-1; size: -; D: TRBD2; J: TRBJ2-1; CDR3: CASSQGPSGARNEQFF; DNA: TGCGCCAGCAGCCAAGGTCCAAGCGGGGCTAGGAATGAGCAGTTCTTC
length: 15; V: TRBV5-1; size: -; D: -; J: TRBJ1-3; CDR3: CASSLGMSSGNTIYF; DNA: TGCGCCAGCAGCTTGGGTATGAGCTCTGGAAACACCATATATTTT
length: 17; V: TRBV5-5; size: -; D: -; J: TRBJ2-7; CDR3: CASSPITGTASSYEQYF; DNA: TGTGCCAGCAGCCCAATCACCGGGACTGCGAGCTCCTACGAGCAGTACTTC
length: 15; V: TRBV6-5; size: -; D: TRBD1; J: TRBJ1-2; CDR3: CASSRRQGALGGYTF; DNA: TGTGCCAGCAGTCGTAGACAGGGGGCGCTTGGCGGCTACACCTTC
length: 14; V: TRBV6-1; size: -; D: TRBD1; J: TRBJ1-3; CDR3: CASSPTGVGNTIYF; DNA: TGTGCCAGCAGTCCGACAGGGGTAGGAAACACCATATATTTT
length: 16; V: TRBV7-2; size: -; D: TRBD2; J: TRBJ2-7; CDR3: CASSPSGGGLPYEQYF; DNA: TGTGCCAGCAGCCCAAGCGGGGGGGGTCTCCCCTACGAGCAGTACTTC
length: 14; V: TRBV27; size: -; D: -; J: TRBJ2-2; CDR3: CASSFEVNTGELFF; DNA: TGTGCCAGCAGTTTCGAGGTTAACACCGGGGAGCTGTTTTTT
length: 12; V: TRBV7-9; size: -; D: -; J: TRBJ2-7; CDR3: CASSSGMYEQYF; DNA: TGTGCCAGCAGCTCCGGGATGTACGAGCAGTACTTC
length: 12; V: TRBV28; size: -; D: -; J: TRBJ1-1; CDR3: CASSLGHTEAFF; DNA: TGTGCCAGCAGTTTAGGGCACACTGAAGCTTTCTTT
length: 15; V: TRBV6-5; size: few; D: -; J: TRBJ2-2; CDR3: CASSLEPTGAGELFF; DNA: TGTGCCAGCAGCCTCGAGCCAACGGGGGCCGGGGAGCTGTTTTTT
length: 13; V: TRBV9; size: -; D: -; J: TRBJ1-4; CDR3: CASSGRQPEKLFF; DNA: TGTGCCAGCAGCGGCCGACAGCCTGAAAAACTGTTTTTT
length: 16; V: TRBV7-9; size: few; D: -; J: TRBJ1-2; CDR3: CASSLGVGGRGSGYTF; DNA: TGTGCCAGCAGCTTAGGGGTCGGGGGGCGCGGGAGCGGCTACACCTTC
length: 13; V: TRBV6-6; size: -; D: -; J: TRBJ1-5; CDR3: CASDRQANQPQHF; DNA: TGTGCCAGCGATCGACAGGCCAATCAGCCCCAGCATTTT
length: 14; V: TRBV9; size: -; D: -; J: TRBJ1-2; CDR3: CASSPRSLNYGYTF; DNA: TGTGCCAGCAGCCCCCGGTCCCTTAACTATGGCTACACCTTC
length: 15; V: TRBV19; size: once; D: TRBD1; J: TRBJ2-7; CDR3: CASSIGTGPGYEQYF; DNA: TGTGCCAGTAGTATAGGGACAGGGCCTGGCTACGAGCAGTACTTC
length: 15; V: TRBV2; size: -; D: -; J: TRBJ1-2; CDR3: CASSSQWVRVYGYTF; DNA: TGTGCCAGCAGTTCCCAGTGGGTGCGGGTCTATGGCTACACCTTC
length: 14; V: TRBV11-3; size: -; D: -; J: TRBJ1-1; CDR3: CASSFEQPGTEAFF; DNA: TGTGCCAGCAGCTTTGAGCAGCCCGGGACTGAAGCTTTCTTT
length: 17; V: TRBV9; size: -; D: -; J: TRBJ1-3; CDR3: CASSVEPHPSSGNTIYF; DNA: TGTGCCAGCAGCGTAGAACCCCATCCCAGCTCTGGAAACACCATATATTTT
length: 19; V: TRBV11-2; size: -; D: -; J: TRBJ2-1; CDR3: CASSLAFYGLAMTYNEQFF; DNA: TGTGCCAGCAGCTTAGCTTTTTATGGCCTAGCGATGACCTACAATGAGCAGTTCTTC
length: 16; V: TRBV4-3; size: -; D: TRBD1; J: TRBJ1-4; CDR3: CASSQLPGQSNEKLFF; DNA: TGCGCCAGCAGCCAGCTACCGGGACAGTCTAATGAAAAACTGTTTTTT
length: 14; V: TRBV6-6; size: -; D: -; J: TRBJ1-4; CDR3: CGSSRLPPREKLFF; DNA: TGTGGCAGCAGTAGACTCCCGCCCCGGGAAAAACTGTTTTTT
length: 13; V: TRBV7-2; size: -; D: -; J: TRBJ2-3; CDR3: CASSAQSTDTQYF; DNA: TGTGCCAGTTCCGCACAGAGCACAGATACGCAGTATTTT
length: 15; V: TRBV19; size: few; D: -; J: TRBJ1-2; CDR3: CASSAQGQINYGYTF; DNA: TGTGCCAGTAGTGCACAGGGCCAGATTAACTATGGCTACACCTTC
length: 15; V: TRBV6-4; size: -; D: TRBD1; J: TRBJ2-1; CDR3: CATSLETGGPNEQFF; DNA: TGTGCCACCTCATTGGAGACAGGGGGCCCCAATGAGCAGTTCTTC
length: 13; V: TRBV5-4; size: -; D: -; J: TRBJ1-1; CDR3: CASSLGDTTEAFF; DNA: TGTGCCAGCAGCTTGGGGGACACTACTGAAGCTTTCTTT
length: 13; V: TRBV30; size: -; D: TRBD1; J: TRBJ1-6; CDR3: CAWSLGGDSPLHF; DNA: TGTGCCTGGAGTTTAGGGGGCGATTCACCCCTCCACTTT
length: 16; V: TRBV6-1; size: -; D: TRBD2; J: TRBJ2-3; CDR3: CASSEMTGGTTDTQYF; DNA: TGTGCCAGCAGTGAAATGACGGGGGGAACCACAGATACGCAGTATTTT